This T cell receptor (beta chain) was sequenced in a study of T cells in Graves' hyperthyroidism and ophthalmopathy. Amplification of TCR beta CDR3 regions used RNA as the template. HTBI primers were used for first-round RT-PCR of the TCR CDR3. TCRdb fed the multiplex PCR reads into MiXCR, producing one record per CDR3 protein. The sample lists almost 50,000 distinct CDR3 sequences, roughly 50% occurring once. In this sample, this clonotype turned up once. Losses at the gene ends were 6 bases for V and 9 bases for J; bases not matched to a gene: 8. In germline, CDR1 is MNHEY, CDR2 SVGAGI. The CDR3 extends over 13 amino acids.

The V and J genes are TRBV6-5 and TRBJ2-5, with 9 bases identical to TRBD1. The receptor comes from a man between 18 and 35 years old with Graves' hyperthyroidism. The sequenced sample was peripheral blood or thyroid tissue (not recorded which). The CDR3 DNA reads TGTGCCAGCAGCCGGACAGGGGCCACGGCCCAGTACTTC. It is translated as CASSRTGATAQYF.